This entry describes one TCR beta chain. Original handling: Estimation of nucleated cell counts was performed using reference gene primer amplification. Clones were read by immunoSEQ multiplex PCR, and TCRdb kept only the in-frame ones, dropping some. The D gene and trimming were derived from the DNA, and the V and J assignments and clone size from that table. The sample lists about 150,000 clones; about 85% were seen once. These data come from a study of blood T cell repertoires in COVID-19. For the study at large: T cells, B-cell-depleted T cells, or PBMCs supplied cDNA or gDNA.

Trimming removed 5 bases from V and 4 bases from J; junction bases left unmatched: 5. The length of the CDR3 is 13 residues. From germline, CDR1 is MNHNS and CDR2 SASEGT. What was sequenced was peripheral blood. The sequence derives from a human donor in a cohort sampled during active COVID-19. This chain connects TRBV6-1 to TRBJ2-7; 7 nucleotides line up with TRBD2. DNA of the CDR3: TGTGCCAGCAGTCCCCTGGGAGGGTACGAGCAGTACTTC. It translates to CASSPLGGYEQYF.